The rows below give T cell receptor beta chains drawn from one sample of a study of blood T cell repertoires in COVID-19. Here immunoSEQ multiplex PCR was the method, and the copy in TCRdb shows in-frame clones only, minus some. The sample includes approximately 140,000 clones, almost 85% of them seen just once. Sequencing was performed on PBMCs or T cells enriched from blood (not recorded which). All receptors derive from a man aged 40-55 years with acute COVID-19. Both conserved end residues are part of each CDR3. The D gene is left open where the match is weak.

j_call: TRBJ1-6; cdr3_length: 14; d_call: TRBD1; v_call: TRBV3-1/TRBV3-2; cdr3_aa: CASSQGEGATPLHF; cdr3_nt: TGTGCCAGCAGCCAAGGCGAGGGGGCGACACCCCTCCACTTT
j_call: TRBJ2-7; cdr3_length: 14; d_call: TRBD1; v_call: TRBV5-6; cdr3_aa: CASSYMGQGDEQYF; cdr3_nt: TGTGCCAGCAGTTACATGGGACAGGGCGACGAGCAGTACTTC
j_call: TRBJ1-5; cdr3_length: 12; d_call: -; v_call: TRBV30; cdr3_aa: CAWTANGQPQHF; cdr3_nt: TGTGCCTGGACAGCGAACGGGCAGCCCCAGCATTTT
j_call: TRBJ1-2; cdr3_length: 14; d_call: -; v_call: TRBV5-1; cdr3_aa: CASSLGTEGYGYTF; cdr3_nt: TGCGCCAGCAGCTTGGGGACAGAAGGCTATGGCTACACCTTC
j_call: TRBJ2-5; cdr3_length: 12; d_call: -; v_call: TRBV9; cdr3_aa: CASSPRGETQYF; cdr3_nt: TGTGCCAGCAGCCCTCGGGGGGAGACCCAGTACTTC
j_call: TRBJ1-3; cdr3_length: 14; d_call: -; v_call: TRBV7-2; cdr3_aa: CASSKGGPGNTIYF; cdr3_nt: TGTGCCAGCAGCAAGGGCGGGCCTGGAAACACCATATATTTT
j_call: TRBJ1-3; cdr3_length: 13; d_call: TRBD1; v_call: TRBV6-2/TRBV6-3; cdr3_aa: CASSNRGGNTIYF; cdr3_nt: TGTGCCAGCAGCAACAGGGGAGGAAACACCATATATTTT
j_call: TRBJ1-6; cdr3_length: 14; d_call: TRBD1; v_call: TRBV28; cdr3_aa: CASSSDREGSPLHF; cdr3_nt: TGTGCCAGCAGTTCCGACAGGGAAGGATCACCCCTCCACTTT
j_call: TRBJ2-2; cdr3_length: 18; d_call: -; v_call: TRBV7-2; cdr3_aa: CASSLFIRRAGNTGELFF; cdr3_nt: TGTGCCAGCAGCTTATTTATTAGGCGGGCCGGGAACACCGGGGAGCTGTTTTTT
j_call: TRBJ1-3; cdr3_length: 16; d_call: TRBD1; v_call: TRBV19; cdr3_aa: CASSDQRPGQGDTIYF; cdr3_nt: TGTGCCAGTAGTGATCAACGCCCGGGACAGGGAGACACCATATATTTT
j_call: TRBJ2-3; cdr3_length: 13; d_call: -; v_call: TRBV5-4; cdr3_aa: CASSPTPRDTQYF; cdr3_nt: TGTGCCAGCAGCCCCACCCCCCGGGATACGCAGTATTTT